This T cell receptor beta chain was identified during a study of T cells in Graves' hyperthyroidism and ophthalmopathy. This clonotype was detected only a few times. Exclusion of patients followed from uncontrolled infection, other autoimmune disease, pregnancy or lactation. This CDR3 is 14 amino acids long. V was cut by 1 base and J by 0 bases, with 4 bases left in between. Germline loops: CDR1 SGDLS, CDR2 YYNGEE. TCR beta CDR3 sequences were amplified from RNA transcripts. First-round RT-PCR targeting the TCR CDR3 was performed with the HTBI primer set. Via MiXCR, TCRdb re-called the multiplex PCR reads, giving one row per CDR3 protein. The table records about half a million distinct CDR3 sequences, around 20% of them present only once.

The receptor comes from a man aged 40-55 years with Graves' ophthalmopathy. The rearrangement uses TRBV9 and TRBJ2-2; D not resolved. Material: blood. The CDR3 here is CASSVTSNTGELFF. For the CDR3, the DNA is TGTGCCAGCAGCGTAACGTCGAACACCGGGGAGCTGTTTTTT. Using reference TRBV9 and TRBJ2-2 for the parts outside the CDR3, the full variable domain is DSGVTQTPKHLITATGQRVTLRCSPRSGDLSVYWYQQSLDQGLQFLIQYYNGEERAKGNILERFSAQQFPDLHSELNLSSLELGDSALYFCASSVTSNTGELFFGEGSRLTVL.